Shown below are 20 T cell receptor beta chains from a single sample sequenced in a study of shared clonotypes between healthy human individuals. Sequencing used immunoSEQ multiplex PCR; TCRdb keeps in-frame clones, though not all of them. The sample consists of approximately 2,000,000 clones, 85% to 95% of them appearing once. Sample: naive CD4+ T cells from PBMCs. Stated subset: CD45RA+ positively selected. These receptors all stem from a man younger than 35 in good health. Some clones in this sample may be carry-over from other donors' samples.

The rearrangement links TRBV5-6 to TRBJ2-7; unclear D gene. The CDR3 runs 11 residues. Germline V CDR1 and CDR2: SGHDT, YYEEEE. V lost 4 bases and J 9 bases, leaving 11 bases between the germline ends. The CDR3 region is CASSPSLVQYF. In DNA form, the CDR3 reads TGTGCCAGCAGCCCCTCCCTGGTGCAGTACTTC. The full variable domain, with the rest looked up from reference TRBV5-6 and TRBJ2-7, is DAGVTQSPTHLIKTRGQQVTLRCSPKSGHDTVSWYQQALGQGPQFIFQYYEEEERQRGNFPDRFSGHQFPNYSSELNVNALLLGDSALYLCASSPSLVQYFGPGTRLTVT.

V is TRBV6-1 and J is TRBJ1-1; 8 bases are a match to TRBD1. CDR3 length equals 15 residues. The V segment lost 7 bases and the J segment 4 bases; nucleotides outside the gene matches: 11. CDR1 and CDR2 (germline): MNHNS, SASEGT. The CDR3 bases are TGTGCCAGCACTTTAGACAGGGGATTTATCACTGAAGCTTTCTTT. Translation gives CASTLDRGFITEAFF.

On this clone: Other DNA sequences within the sample encode an identical CDR3. This chain uses TRBV5-1 with TRBJ1-4, with D possibly TRBD1 on 5 matching bases. Trimming shortened V by 0 bases and J by 3 bases, and 6 bases separated the two germline ends. Germline CDR1 reads SGHRS; CDR2 reads YFSETQ. The CDR3 totals 14 residues. CDR3 amino acids: CASSLGQPNEKLFF. The CDR3 DNA reads as TGCGCCAGCAGCTTGGGACAGCCTAATGAAAAACTGTTTTTT.

Regarding this clone: At the DNA level, this CDR3 is encoded by other sequences in the same sample as well. The chain uses TRBV6-5 and TRBJ1-2, with D possibly TRBD1 on 6 matching bases. This CDR3 is 13 amino acids long. Trimming pared 2 bases from V and 5 bases from J, leaving 9 bases between. In germline, CDR1 is MNHEY, CDR2 SVGAGI. DNA for the CDR3: TGTGCCAGCAGTTACAAGGGGGGGTATGGCTACACCTTC. This translates into CASSYKGGYGYTF.

This clone has only one observation. CDR3 coding DNA: TGCAGCGTCGGACTAGCGGGAGTCGGGACCCAGTACTTC. Residues: CSVGLAGVGTQYF. This chain connects TRBV29-1 to TRBJ2-5, with 13 nucleotides matching TRBD2. V was clipped by 6 bases and J by 7 bases; unmatched bases: 5. The CDR3 sequence is 13 residues long. CDR1 and CDR2 (germline): SQVTM, ANQGSEA.

The chain couples TRBV28 to TRBJ1-2; D is unresolved. Trimming left V 6 bases short and J 4 bases short, with 15 bases between. Germline loops: CDR1 MDHEN, CDR2 SYDVKM. The CDR3 consists of 14 residues. The CDR3 reads CASRPGGPFYGYTF. The DNA for the CDR3 is TGTGCCAGCAGGCCTGGAGGCCCCTTCTATGGCTACACCTTC.

The chain employs TRBV28 and TRBJ2-2; maybe TRBD1 (5 bases). The CDR3 is 16 residues long. The germline V gene has CDR1 MDHEN and CDR2 SYDVKM. V was shortened by 5 bases and J by 4 bases, with 17 bases between the two germline ends. CDR3 nucleotides: TGTGCCAGCAGTCCCCAGGAACGACAGACCACCGGGGAGCTGTTTTTT. As protein: CASSPQERQTTGELFF.

This chain connects TRBV28 to TRBJ2-2; no clear D. Germline CDR1 is MDHEN and CDR2 is SYDVKM. The CDR3 covers 13 residues. V lost 5 bases and J lost 5, with 9 bases in between. Here the CDR3 DNA reads TGTGCCAGCAGTACACTTTGGACCGGGGAGCTGTTTTTT. This encodes CASSTLWTGELFF.

The chain couples TRBV5-1 to TRBJ1-4, with D perhaps matching TRBD1 (5 bases). V shed 4 bases and J shed 6 bases, with 16 bases lying between them. Germline V CDR1 and CDR2: SGHRS, YFSETQ. This CDR3 spans 15 amino acids. The CDR3 spells CASSGGARVDEKLFF. CDR3 DNA: TGCGCCAGCAGCGGCGGCGCCAGGGTGGATGAAAAACTGTTTTTT.

The chain joins TRBV18 to TRBJ1-5, with TRBD1 as a possible D gene (6 bases). The CDR3 has 13 amino acids. Trimming removed 5 bases at V and 7 bases at J, with 12 bases between. Germline CDR1 is KGHSH and CDR2 is LQKENI. The CDR3 reads CASSTNRDQPQHF. DNA for the CDR3: TGTGCCAGCTCAACAAACAGGGACCAGCCCCAGCATTTT. Filled out from reference TRBV18 and TRBJ1-5, the complete variable domain reads NAGVMQNPRHLVRRRGQEARLRCSPMKGHSHVYWYRQLPEEGLKFMVYLQKENIIDESGMPKERFSAEFPKEGPSILRIQQVVRGDSAAYFCASSTNRDQPQHFGDGTRLSIL.

V and J are TRBV27 and TRBJ1-1, with 7 bases lining up with TRBD1. Germline assignment: CDR1 MNHEY and CDR2 SMNVEV (reference sequence). This CDR3 has 15 residues. V lost 7 bases and J lost 3; bases outside the gene matches: 11. The CDR3 DNA is TGTGCCAGCATGAGGGGGCGGTTTAGGGACACTGAAGCTTTCTTT. Its protein is CASMRGRFRDTEAFF.

The rearrangement uses TRBV2 and TRBJ2-2; TRBD2 matches at 12 bases. CDR1 is SNHLY and CDR2 is FYNNEI in the germline V gene. The ends lost 4 bases at V and 3 bases at J; junction bases unmatched: 3. The CDR3 is 16 residues long. CDR3 sequence: CASSGRLAGDTGELFF. CDR3 in DNA: TGTGCCAGCAGTGGTAGACTAGCGGGAGACACCGGGGAGCTGTTTTTT. The full variable domain, with the rest looked up from reference TRBV2 and TRBJ2-2, is EPEVTQTPSHQVTQMGQEVILRCVPISNHLYFYWYRQILGQKVEFLVSFYNNEISEKSEIFDDQFSVERPDGSNFTLKIRSTKLEDSAMYFCASSGRLAGDTGELFFGEGSRLTVL.

The chain's CDR3 is CASSQGLAGGSETQYF. Written as DNA, the CDR3 is TGTGCCAGCTCCCAAGGACTAGCGGGAGGATCGGAGACCCAGTACTTC. The V gene is TRBV28, the J gene TRBJ2-5; 14 nucleotides align to TRBD2. The CDR3 runs 16 residues. V was pared by 8 bases and J by 5 bases, with 10 bases of the junction left unmatched. From germline, CDR1 is MDHEN and CDR2 SYDVKM.

This chain uses TRBV5-5 with TRBJ1-4; D remains ambiguous. The germline V gene encodes CDR1 SGHKS and CDR2 YYEKEE (reference sequence). Between the trimmed V and J ends, which lost 4 bases and 3 bases, there was a span of 10 bases. This CDR3 has 14 amino acids. Written as DNA, the CDR3 is TGTGCCAGCAGCGGCCCGGGCCCTAATGAAAAACTGTTTTTT. Amino acids: CASSGPGPNEKLFF.

The chain employs TRBV5-1 and TRBJ1-3; the D gene is possibly TRBD1 (6 bases). CDR3 length equals 17 residues. The V gene lost 0 bases and the J gene lost 0 bases, with 13 bases spanning the gap. In germline, CDR1 is SGHRS, CDR2 YFSETQ. CDR3 DNA sequence: TGCGCCAGCAGCTTGGGACCCCGGACAGTCTCTGGAAACACCATATATTTT. It specifies CASSLGPRTVSGNTIYF.

About this clone itself: Other DNA sequences of this sample code for an identical CDR3. The chain is built from TRBV5-1 and TRBJ2-5; the D is unclear. V lost 0 bases and J lost 1, with 7 bases in between. CDR1 and CDR2 from the germline V gene are SGHRS and YFSETQ. CDR3 size: 14 residues. The CDR3 region has the DNA TGCGCCAGCAGCTTGGTTCCGGTCCAAGAGACCCAGTACTTC. Amino acid sequence: CASSLVPVQETQYF.

The sample holds one count of this clone. The V and J genes are TRBV19 and TRBJ1-5; no definite D call. The ends were cut back, 2 bases at V and 6 bases at J, with 11 bases in the middle. CDR1 and CDR2 from the germline V gene are LNHDA and SQIVND (reference sequence). The CDR3 is 14 amino acids. In nucleotides, the CDR3 is TGTGCCAGTAGTATACTGGGTCTGTCTCAGCCCCAGCATTTT. Its protein product is CASSILGLSQPQHF.

CDR3 sequence reads: CASSPRLIAGGYQPQHF. CDR3 coding DNA: TGTGCCAGCAGCCCACGACTGATCGCAGGGGGTTATCAGCCCCAGCATTTT. The V gene is TRBV7-2, the J gene TRBJ1-5; 7 bases align to TRBD1. CDR1 is SGHTA and CDR2 is FQGNSA in the germline V gene. V dropped 5 bases and J dropped 5; count of bases not matched to a gene: 15. The CDR3 is made up of 17 amino acids.

CDR3 sequence: CASRMDGNTEAFF. The CDR3 DNA follows: TGTGCCAGCAGAATGGACGGGAACACTGAAGCTTTCTTT. V and J are TRBV27 and TRBJ1-1, with D unresolved. Trimming removed 6 bases from V and 1 base from J, with 9 bases in between. CDR1 and CDR2 from the germline V gene are MNHEY and SMNVEV (reference sequence). The CDR3 is made up of 13 amino acids.

The chain employs TRBV9 and TRBJ1-5; TRBD1 might be the D (5 bases). The CDR3 extends over 16 amino acids. The germline gives CDR1 SGDLS, CDR2 YYNGEE. V dropped 4 bases and J dropped 4 bases, with 18 bases sitting between them. The CDR3 loop reads CASSLGPEPKNQPQHF. CDR3 DNA: TGTGCCAGCAGCCTGGGGCCCGAACCTAAGAATCAGCCCCAGCATTTT. Filled out from reference TRBV9 and TRBJ1-5, the complete variable domain reads DSGVTQTPKHLITATGQRVTLRCSPRSGDLSVYWYQQSLDQGLQFLIQYYNGEERAKGNILERFSAQQFPDLHSELNLSSLELGDSALYFCASSLGPEPKNQPQHFGDGTRLSIL.